The rows below give T cell receptor beta chains drawn from one sample of a study of OX40 agonist ivuxolimab in advanced cancers. The protocol was immunoSEQ multiplex PCR, while the TCRdb copy is restricted to in-frame clones and leaves out a portion. The sample yields about 85,000 clones, 80% to 90% seen once. The sequenced sample was CD4+ or CD8+ T cells sorted from blood, obtained in a trial of the OX40 agonist ivuxolimab. These receptors all stem from an adult with an advanced solid tumor such as melanoma, head and neck, liver or kidney cancer. Each CDR3 is given with its conserved first and last residue. The D gene is left open where the match is weak. Not all rows give a size; the values are once, few, many and, for expanded clones, a class.

D gene	clone size	V gene	J gene	CDR3 protein	CDR3 DNA
.	.	TRBV6-1	TRBJ1-2	CASRFSQSNGYTF	TGTGCCAGCAGGTTCAGTCAGTCAAATGGCTACACCTTC
.	.	TRBV5-1	TRBJ2-7	CASSLDGEEQYF	TGCGCCAGCAGCTTGGATGGAGAAGAGCAGTACTTC
TRBD2	.	TRBV11-2	TRBJ2-7	CASSVTLGLAGEQYF	TGTGCCAGCAGCGTTACGTTAGGACTAGCTGGCGAGCAGTACTTC
TRBD1	once	TRBV11-2	TRBJ1-5	CASSLAGGNNQPQHF	TGTGCCAGCAGCTTAGCAGGGGGTAACAATCAGCCCCAGCATTTT
TRBD1	.	TRBV5-1	TRBJ2-5	CASSLEPTGGGETQYF	TGCGCCAGCAGCTTGGAACCAACAGGGGGCGGCGAGACCCAGTACTTC
TRBD1	once	TRBV10-3	TRBJ1-2	CAAEGGVHYGYTF	TGTGCCGCAGAAGGGGGCGTACACTATGGCTACACCTTC
.	.	TRBV25-1	TRBJ1-1	CASSRSNTEAFF	TGTGCCAGCAGCCGATCGAACACTGAAGCTTTCTTT
.	.	TRBV7-2	TRBJ2-5	CASSLGHAGETQYF	TGTGCCAGCAGCTTAGGGCACGCGGGAGAGACCCAGTACTTC
.	.	TRBV2	TRBJ1-3	CASRGPQSGNTIYF	TGTGCCAGCCGGGGACCACAGTCAGGAAACACCATATATTTT
TRBD1	.	TRBV9	TRBJ1-6	CASSDDRASSYNSPLHF	TGTGCCAGCAGCGACGACAGGGCGAGCTCCTATAATTCACCCCTCCACTTT
.	.	TRBV5-4	TRBJ1-6	CASSPDSGNSPLHF	TGTGCCAGCAGCCCGGATTCCGGGAATTCACCCCTCCACTTT
.	.	TRBV4-2	TRBJ2-2	CASSQDIKAGELFF	TGTGCCAGCAGCCAAGATATTAAGGCCGGTGAGCTGTTTTTT
.	.	TRBV7-9	TRBJ1-4	CASSSVSEKLFF	TGTGCCAGCAGCTCCGTGAGTGAAAAACTGTTTTTT
.	.	TRBV29-1	TRBJ2-7	CSVQGSAYEQYF	TGCAGCGTTCAAGGGAGCGCCTACGAGCAGTACTTC
.	few	TRBV4-2	TRBJ1-5	CASSQVGLDNQPQHF	TGTGCCAGCAGCCAAGTAGGCCTAGACAATCAGCCCCAGCATTTT
.	.	TRBV10-3	TRBJ1-3	CAIRASGLGNTIYF	TGTGCCATCAGGGCCTCGGGGCTTGGAAACACCATATATTTT
.	.	TRBV18	TRBJ2-3	CASSRGQSTDTQYF	TGTGCCAGCTCACGCGGACAGAGCACAGATACGCAGTATTTT
TRBD1	.	TRBV5-1	TRBJ2-3	CASSPDRATDTQYF	TGCGCCAGCAGCCCGGACAGGGCTACAGATACGCAGTATTTT
TRBD2	.	TRBV6-1	TRBJ2-5	CASSEAPGGTQYF	TGTGCCAGCAGTGAAGCGCCGGGGGGTACCCAGTACTTC
.	.	TRBV7-2	TRBJ2-1	CASSLEFRTPTPYNEQFF	TGTGCCAGCAGCTTAGAGTTCCGGACACCTACTCCCTACAATGAGCAGTTCTTC
.	once	TRBV19	TRBJ1-5	CASSTGTGNQPQHF	TGTGCCAGTAGTACCGGAACAGGGAATCAGCCCCAGCATTTT
TRBD1	.	TRBV9	TRBJ2-1	CASSVRPTTITGGSSYNEQFF	TGTGCCAGCAGCGTACGGCCAACCACAATTACAGGGGGGAGCTCCTACAATGAGCAGTTCTTC
.	.	TRBV7-2	TRBJ2-3	CASSLGPGRGNTQYF	TGTGCCAGCAGCTTAGGTCCGGGGCGGGGAAATACGCAGTATTTT
.	.	TRBV29-1	TRBJ2-3	CSVETAGMDTQYF	TGCAGCGTTGAAACGGCGGGGATGGATACGCAGTATTTT
.	.	TRBV5-1	TRBJ2-1	CASSLGWDNEQFF	TGCGCCAGCAGCTTGGGGTGGGACAATGAGCAGTTCTTC
.	.	TRBV11-2	TRBJ2-7	CASSLWRAFNEQYF	TGTGCCAGCAGCTTATGGAGGGCATTCAACGAGCAGTACTTC
.	.	TRBV6-1	TRBJ1-2	CASILTLSAIYGYTF	TGTGCCAGCATTCTCACCCTCAGCGCTATCTATGGCTACACCTTC
.	.	TRBV7-9	TRBJ1-2	CASSFNGNYGYTF	TGTGCCAGCAGCTTTAACGGGAACTATGGCTACACCTTC
TRBD2	once	TRBV30	TRBJ2-5	CAWSHLGLAGGRAETQYF	TGTGCCTGGAGTCACCTGGGACTAGCGGGGGGGCGCGCAGAGACCCAGTACTTC
.	few	TRBV7-9	TRBJ1-6	CASSLGGLGSPLHF	TGTGCCAGCAGCTTAGGGGGGCTAGGTTCACCCCTCCACTTT
TRBD2	.	TRBV28	TRBJ2-1	CASSLTSGAYNEQFF	TGTGCCAGCAGTTTGACTAGCGGAGCCTACAATGAGCAGTTCTTC
TRBD1	.	TRBV2	TRBJ1-3	CASSVRDRSGSSDGNTIYF	TGTGCCAGCAGTGTAAGGGACAGATCCGGCTCGTCCGATGGAAACACCATATATTTT
TRBD1	.	TRBV2	TRBJ2-3	CASSWTGDDTDTQYF	TGTGCCAGCAGTTGGACAGGCGACGACACAGATACGCAGTATTTT
.	.	TRBV7-9	TRBJ2-3	CASSDRAAGAESTQYF	TGTGCCAGCAGCGATAGGGCGGCGGGGGCGGAGAGTACGCAGTATTTT
.	.	TRBV21-1	TRBJ2-5	CASSKGGKETQYF	TGTGCCAGCAGCAAGGGAGGGAAAGAGACCCAGTACTTC
.	.	TRBV28	TRBJ1-2	CASIGGAGGYTF	TGTGCCAGCATAGGGGGGGCCGGGGGCTACACCTTC
.	few	TRBV5-4	TRBJ1-5	CASSPGLNQPQHF	TGTGCCAGCAGCCCGGGCCTAAATCAGCCCCAGCATTTT
TRBD1	.	TRBV19	TRBJ2-5	CATLGQGAGETQYF	TGTGCCACCTTAGGACAGGGGGCAGGAGAGACCCAGTACTTC
.	.	TRBV7-6	TRBJ2-2	CASSPHTGELFF	TGTGCCAGCAGCCCTCACACCGGGGAGCTGTTTTTT
.	.	TRBV5-6	TRBJ1-1	CASSLDNVNTEAFF	TGTGCCAGCAGCTTGGATAATGTGAACACTGAAGCTTTCTTT
TRBD1	.	TRBV28	TRBJ1-1	CASSLPDRDAFF	TGTGCCAGCAGTTTGCCGGACAGGGACGCTTTCTTT
.	.	TRBV7-9	TRBJ2-7	CASSSKTAFSYEQYF	TGTGCCAGCAGCTCAAAGACCGCGTTCTCCTACGAGCAGTACTTC
.	.	TRBV6-1	TRBJ2-7	CASSDFRRIYEQYF	TGTGCCAGCAGTGATTTCAGGAGGATCTACGAGCAGTACTTC
.	.	TRBV6-1	TRBJ1-2	CASRETGAFNYGYTF	TGTGCCAGCAGAGAGACAGGAGCTTTTAACTATGGCTACACCTTC
TRBD1	.	TRBV7-9	TRBJ1-5	CASSLGTGGNQPQHF	TGTGCCAGCAGCTTAGGTACAGGGGGGAATCAGCCCCAGCATTTT
.	.	TRBV6-5	TRBJ2-5	CASSYMATQYF	TGTGCCAGCAGTTATATGGCGACCCAGTACTTC